The rows below give T cell receptor beta chains drawn from one sample of a study of siplizumab effects on memory and regulatory T cells. Profiling relied on immunoSEQ multiplex PCR, and the TCRdb table lists in-frame clones only, not all of them. This sample has some 53,000 clones, with approximately 97% found just once. Sequencing was done on a sample of naive CD4+ T cells sorted from blood. These receptors were taken from a human donor in good health. CDR3s include the opening cysteine and the closing phenylalanine or tryptophan. Fields, in order: J gene, V gene, clone size, D gene, CDR3 DNA, CDR3 protein. The D gene is left open where the match is weak. Rows give clone size only sometimes, using once, few, many, or a class for an expanded clone.

TRBJ2-1 | TRBV7-3 | . | . | TGTGCCAGCAGCTTAGGGGGCCCCTTGGTCCATGAGCAGTTCTTC | CASSLGGPLVHEQFF
TRBJ1-5 | TRBV30 | . | . | TGTGCCTGGAGTGTACAGGGTGGTCAGCCCCAGCATTTT | CAWSVQGGQPQHF
TRBJ2-5 | TRBV6-1 | . | . | TGTGCCAGCAGTGAAGCGAGGCGGACAGCAATCGGGGAGACCCAGTACTTC | CASSEARRTAIGETQYF
TRBJ2-2 | TRBV6-5 | . | . | TGTGCCAGCAGTTACACGAGGGAGAACACCGGGGAGCTGTTTTTT | CASSYTRENTGELFF
TRBJ2-5 | TRBV7-9 | . | . | TGTGCCAGCAGCTTAAACGGCGGGTCCGGGGAGACCCAGTACTTC | CASSLNGGSGETQYF
TRBJ2-7 | TRBV28 | once | . | TGTGCCAGCAGTTTACTAGACGGCGGGGCCCTCGAGCAGTACTTC | CASSLLDGGALEQYF
TRBJ2-3 | TRBV16 | . | . | TGTGCCAGCAGCCCCGGAATGGACTTAGATACGCAGTATTTT | CASSPGMDLDTQYF
TRBJ1-3 | TRBV9 | once | . | TGTGCCAGCAGCGTAGCGGGAGCCCGCTCTGGAAACACCATATATTTT | CASSVAGARSGNTIYF
TRBJ1-1 | TRBV29-1 | . | . | TGCAGCGTTGAAGTGGAGACAAGGAACACTGAAGCTTTCTTT | CSVEVETRNTEAFF
TRBJ2-7 | TRBV9 | . | . | TGTGCCAGCAGCGGGGGCGGGAAGCAGGAGCAGTACTTC | CASSGGGKQEQYF
TRBJ2-7 | TRBV6-6 | . | . | TGTGCCAGCAGTCGCGCGGACAGTAAAGGATACGAGCAGTACTTC | CASSRADSKGYEQYF
TRBJ1-3 | TRBV30 | . | . | TGTGCCTGGGGTTCGACCGGAAACACCATATATTTT | CAWGSTGNTIYF
TRBJ1-2 | TRBV30 | . | . | TGTGCCTGGAGTGCTACTGGCTACACCTTC | CAWSATGYTF
TRBJ1-2 | TRBV6-6 | . | . | TGTGCCAGCAGTTACTCTGAACGGTCCTATGGCTACACCTTC | CASSYSERSYGYTF
TRBJ2-7 | TRBV6-5 | . | TRBD1 | TGTGCCAGCAGTTCGGGACAGGGGACCCACGAGCAGTACTTC | CASSSGQGTHEQYF
TRBJ1-5 | TRBV19 | few | . | TGTGCCAGTACAGACCCGGGTGAGCCCCAGCATTTT | CASTDPGEPQHF
TRBJ1-6 | TRBV25-1 | . | . | TGTGCCAGCAGTGAGGAAGGTCTCATCTCACCCCTCCACTTT | CASSEEGLISPLHF
TRBJ2-1 | TRBV7-9 | . | . | TGTGCCAGCAGGCAGACCGCCGGAGACAATGAGCAGTTCTTC | CASRQTAGDNEQFF
TRBJ2-1 | TRBV19 | . | . | TGTGCCAGTAGTATGGGTCTCTCTCAGGGGAACTCCTACAATGAGCAGTTCTTC | CASSMGLSQGNSYNEQFF
TRBJ1-1 | TRBV6-5 | . | . | TGTGCCAGCAGTTACACCCGGCAGGGGTCCGCTGAAGCTTTCTTT | CASSYTRQGSAEAFF
TRBJ2-2 | TRBV5-1 | . | . | TGCGCCAGCAGCTCGGCGCAGTCAAACACCGGGGAGCTGTTTTTT | CASSSAQSNTGELFF
TRBJ2-7 | TRBV6-5 | . | . | TGTGCCAGCACTACGTCCCAGGGTGCCTACGAGCAGTACTTC | CASTTSQGAYEQYF
TRBJ2-7 | TRBV9 | . | . | TGTGCCAGCAGCGTAGCGCCAGATTTTTCAGTCTACGAGCAGTACTTC | CASSVAPDFSVYEQYF
TRBJ1-1 | TRBV5-1 | . | . | TGCGCCAGCAGCCTATCAAACATGAACACTGAAGCTTTCTTT | CASSLSNMNTEAFF
TRBJ1-5 | TRBV27 | . | TRBD1 | TGTGCCAGCAGGCCGACAGGGGGAGGGCATCAGCCCCAGCATTTT | CASRPTGGGHQPQHF
TRBJ2-7 | TRBV27 | . | . | TGTGCCAGCAGCTCGTTGCGACCTAGGGAGCAGTACTTC | CASSSLRPREQYF
TRBJ2-6 | TRBV19 | . | TRBD2 | TGTGCCAGTAGTAGGGGACTAGCGGGAACTGGGGCCAACGTCCTGACTTTC | CASSRGLAGTGANVLTF
TRBJ2-5 | TRBV18 | . | TRBD1 | TGTGCCAGCTCATCGGACAGGGGAGAGACCCAGTACTTC | CASSSDRGETQYF
TRBJ2-7 | TRBV6-5 | . | . | TGTGCCAGCAGCTCGGGAGATACCTCCTACGAGCAGTACTTC | CASSSGDTSYEQYF
TRBJ2-7 | TRBV28 | . | TRBD1 | TGTGCCAGCACCCCGAACAGGGGCCCAAGCGAGCAGTACTTC | CASTPNRGPSEQYF
TRBJ1-1 | TRBV7-3 | . | . | TGTGCCAGCAGCCGAGATTTTAGGGGCGAAGCTTTCTTT | CASSRDFRGEAFF
TRBJ2-7 | TRBV6-5 | . | . | TGTGCCAGCAGTTACCTCCCTAACCGGGGCTACGAGCAGTACTTC | CASSYLPNRGYEQYF
TRBJ2-2 | TRBV11-3 | . | . | TGTGCCAGCAGAAACCCGGGGGACAGTCACACCGGGGAGCTGTTTTTT | CASRNPGDSHTGELFF
TRBJ2-3 | TRBV19 | . | TRBD2 | TGTGCCAGTAGTATAAGACTAGCGGGAGCGGGAGATACGCAGTATTTT | CASSIRLAGAGDTQYF
TRBJ1-2 | TRBV6-5 | . | . | TGTGCCAGCAGTTACTCGAGACGGGGCGGGGGCTACACCTTC | CASSYSRRGGGYTF
TRBJ2-5 | TRBV10-3 | once | TRBD1 | TGTGCCATCAGTGAGTACACGGGACAGGGAGAGACCCAGTACTTC | CAISEYTGQGETQYF
TRBJ1-1 | TRBV12-2 | . | . | TGTGCAAGTCGCTTAGCGCCAGGACAGGGGAACACTGAAGCTTTCTTT | CASRLAPGQGNTEAFF
TRBJ2-7 | TRBV29-1 | . | TRBD1 | TGCAGCGTAGAGATCACAGGGGCCCCATCCTACGAGCAGTACTTC | CSVEITGAPSYEQYF
TRBJ1-3 | TRBV15 | . | . | TGTGCCACCAGCAGAGGAAAGGGGTCTAGCTCTGGAAACACCATATATTTT | CATSRGKGSSSGNTIYF
TRBJ2-5 | TRBV5-4 | . | . | TGTGCCAGCAGCTTGGACTGGAGGGAGACCCAGTACTTC | CASSLDWRETQYF
TRBJ1-1 | TRBV28 | . | . | TGTGCCAGCAGTACACCCCGAGACAGATACACTGAAGCTTTCTTT | CASSTPRDRYTEAFF
TRBJ1-2 | TRBV28 | . | . | TGTGCCAGCAGGAGATCGGGTCTAGACGGCTACACCTTC | CASRRSGLDGYTF
TRBJ1-4 | TRBV30 | . | . | TGTGCCTGGAGTGTACAAGGGTTTGTCGAAAAACTGTTTTTT | CAWSVQGFVEKLFF
TRBJ1-2 | TRBV2 | . | . | TGTGCCAGCAGTGAACTAGGGCGGGGCTATGGCTACACCTTC | CASSELGRGYGYTF
TRBJ2-2 | TRBV5-4 | . | TRBD2 | TGTGCCAGCAGGACGAGACTAGCGGGAGGCACCGGGGAGCTGTTTTTT | CASRTRLAGGTGELFF
TRBJ2-7 | TRBV19 | . | . | TGTGCCAGTAGTATAGGTGTCGAGCAGTACTTC | CASSIGVEQYF
TRBJ2-2 | TRBV9 | . | . | TGTGCCAGCAGCGTAGGGACTGCTAACACCGGGGAGCTGTTTTTT | CASSVGTANTGELFF
TRBJ1-5 | TRBV12-5 | . | . | TGTGCTAGTGGCCCCCTTCAGCCCCAGCATTTT | CASGPLQPQHF
TRBJ1-2 | TRBV9 | . | TRBD1 | TGTGCCAGCAGCGTAGGGACAGGGAGCAATGGCTACACCTTC | CASSVGTGSNGYTF
TRBJ2-6 | TRBV9 | . | . | TGTGCCAGCAGCCCCCGGGGATCTGGGGCCAACGTCCTGACTTTC | CASSPRGSGANVLTF